This TCR beta chain was identified in a study of cytomegalovirus exposure and HLA in healthy donors. The PCR employed 60 Vbeta primers together with 13 Jbeta primers. Per the original data handling: Roughly 12 million shared chains were among some 75 million unique TCR beta chains counted in a later analysis. Measured with immunoSEQ multiplex PCR; TCRdb has only the in-frame clones, and not every one. The DNA was the basis for D and trimming; V, J and clone size are from that table. In the table there are fewer than 140,000 clones, over 70% of which are singletons. In the case of this clone: Its antigen is as yet unknown.

Findings and limits, study-wide: Analyzed later, association rates of TCRs varied across HLA loci, with DRB1 most and HLA-C fewest. An analysis done earlier found most TCR beta V segments productive about 87% or about 30% of the time. A later analysis associated some 16,000 TCR beta sequences with HLA alleles at a 0.05 false discovery rate.

This CDR3 comprises 16 residues. After removal of 6 bases from V and 4 bases from J, the junction contained 10 bases not matched to a gene. CDR1 is MRHNA, CDR2 SNTAGT, per germline. The sequenced material came from PBMCs. The chain couples TRBV6-4 to TRBJ2-1; 9 bases match TRBD2. The sequence was collected from a female donor in good health and CMV-seronegative. DNA of the CDR3: TGTGCCAGCAGCGATCGGGTACTAGCGGGTTACAATGAGCAGTTCTTC. Translated: CASSDRVLAGYNEQFF.